This T cell receptor beta chain was identified in a study of T cell responses to AZD1222 COVID-19 vaccine. Study findings and constraints: Increases in Spike-specific TCR breadth and depth were seen after two AZD1222 doses. Researchers took repertoire samples only after the peak T cell response had come. The sample set comprised mostly white British donors with more females, and clonal diversity was possibly underestimated.

Clones were sequenced by immunoSEQ multiplex PCR, and TCRdb holds only the in-frame ones, with some missing. This sample has 120,000 or so clones; 70% to 90% occur once, and the top ten carry roughly 4%. The V end lost 2 bases, the J end lost 8 bases, and 12 bases lay between the germline ends. The CDR3 is 13 residues long. Germline-derived CDR1 and CDR2 are KGHSH and LQKENI. Worth noting for this clone: Antigen unknown.

Analysis merged second doses at about 4 or about 12 weeks. The origin of this receptor is an adult who received the AZD1222 COVID-19 vaccine. The sequencing used peripheral blood, collected 28 days after the second AZD1222 dose. The chain carries TRBV18 and TRBJ1-2; no clear D gene. CDR3 DNA: TGTGCCAGCTCACCATCGGACCGGGTGGGCTACACCTTC. Protein: CASSPSDRVGYTF.